The T cell receptor beta chain under discussion was sequenced for a study of identical twins. Germline V gene lookup returns CDR1 MNHEY and CDR2 SMNVEV (reference sequence). The CDR3 has 14 amino acids. The V and J ends lost 6 bases and 3 bases respectively, with 11 bases between them. Each CDR3 protein gets one entry after TCRdb re-called the 5' RACE reads with MiXCR. The top ten hold around 0.52% of the sample, which has just over 450,000 distinct CDR3 sequences, 14% seen once. This same sample was also part of a study on yellow fever vaccine responses in identical twins. From that paper: Vaccine T cell responses of twins reportedly seemed partly convergent and partly personalized.

Sequencing was performed on CD4+ T cells sorted from blood. The source is a woman younger than 35 in good health. The chain carries TRBV27 and TRBJ2-2; D is unresolved. The CDR3 loop reads CASSPRLHTGELFF. The DNA for the CDR3 is TGTGCCAGCAGCCCCCGCCTACACACCGGGGAGCTGTTTTTT.